This is a list of T cell receptor beta chains from one sample in a study of T-cell memory formation after mild COVID-19. One entry per CDR3 protein, called by TCRdb with MiXCR from the 5' RACE reads. The data show about 400,000 distinct CDR3 sequences, roughly 14% seen once. Sample: PBMCs or a T cell subset sorted from them (not recorded which). These receptors were taken from a young man who had mild COVID-19 (a few samples of this study predate the infection). Cell type and time point are not known. Both conserved end residues are part of each CDR3. D genes are given only for firm matches. A clone size is listed for some rows: how often the clone was seen (once, few, many), or a class if it is expanded.

clone_size	d_call	v_call	j_call	cdr3_aa	cdr3_nt
few	TRBD1	TRBV20-1	TRBJ1-2	CSARGAQGLVGYTF	TGCAGTGCTAGAGGGGCACAGGGGCTTGTGGGCTACACCTTC
once	TRBD2	TRBV19	TRBJ2-7	CASTHPGGASGEQYF	TGTGCCAGTACCCACCCGGGGGGGGCCTCGGGAGAGCAGTACTTC
.	TRBD2	TRBV9	TRBJ2-4	CASSPRTSGGANIQYF	TGTGCCAGCAGCCCCCGGACTAGCGGGGGGGCAAACATTCAGTACTTC
.	.	TRBV27	TRBJ1-6	CASSLNRPENSPLHF	TGTGCCAGCAGTTTAAATAGGCCCGAAAATTCACCCCTCCACTTT
.	.	TRBV7-2	TRBJ1-1	CASSLAGWTEAFF	TGTGCCAGCAGCTTAGCTGGGTGGACTGAAGCTTTCTTT
few	.	TRBV6-2/TRBV6-3	TRBJ2-2	CASIFAGRNTGELFF	TGTGCCAGCATTTTCGCAGGGAGGAACACCGGGGAGCTGTTTTTT
many	.	TRBV13	TRBJ1-3	CASSHRPGRIGNTIYF	TGTGCCAGCAGCCACCGCCCAGGACGGATTGGAAACACCATATATTTT
.	TRBD2	TRBV7-7	TRBJ2-5	CASSPGLAGAEETQYF	TGTGCTAGCAGCCCCGGACTAGCGGGGGCTGAAGAGACCCAGTACTTC
.	.	TRBV6-5	TRBJ1-4	CASSFRPGSEKLFF	TGTGCCAGCAGTTTCCGACCGGGTAGTGAAAAACTGTTTTTT
few	.	TRBV7-9	TRBJ1-4	CASRSGTDSTNEKLFF	TGTGCCAGCAGGTCCGGGACGGACTCAACTAATGAAAAACTGTTTTTT
few	.	TRBV7-9	TRBJ1-1	CASSLALQGVKTEAFF	TGTGCCAGCAGCTTAGCCTTACAAGGGGTGAAGACTGAAGCTTTCTTT
.	.	TRBV12-3/TRBV12-4	TRBJ1-6	CASSLEQGIGALDSPLHF	TGTGCCAGCAGTTTAGAACAGGGCATTGGCGCATTGGATTCACCCCTCCACTTT
few	TRBD1	TRBV15	TRBJ2-5	CATSGGDRGRGETQYF	TGTGCCACCAGCGGGGGCGACAGGGGGCGAGGAGAGACCCAGTACTTC
.	.	TRBV18	TRBJ1-4	CASSPGSDNEKLFF	TGTGCCAGCTCACCAGGATCGGATAATGAAAAACTGTTTTTT
.	.	TRBV12-3/TRBV12-4	TRBJ2-4	CASRASFAKNIQYF	TGTGCCAGCAGGGCCTCTTTTGCCAAAAACATTCAGTACTTC
few	TRBD1	TRBV20-1	TRBJ1-5	CSARDLLQGVSNQPQHF	TGCAGTGCTAGAGACCTACTACAGGGGGTAAGCAATCAGCCCCAGCATTTT
few	TRBD1	TRBV6-2/TRBV6-3	TRBJ1-1	CASSNTGGVGPTEAFF	TGTGCCAGCAGTAATACAGGGGGCGTAGGCCCCACTGAAGCTTTCTTT